A selection of T cell receptor beta chains follows, all from one sample in a study of blood T cells in healthy people across ages. One entry per CDR3 protein results from TCRdb running MiXCR on the 5' RACE reads. The repertoire holds roughly 800,000 distinct CDR3 sequences, with more than 20% as singletons. This sample also appeared in a second study, on T cells of mothers and their children.

Material: blood. These receptors were taken from a boy aged 5-17 years in good health. CDR3s include the opening cysteine and the closing phenylalanine or tryptophan. A D gene is named only where the DNA matches it firmly. Part of the rows lack a size; the others show once, few, many or a class for expanded clones.

j_call	v_call	clone_size	d_call	cdr3_nt	cdr3_aa
TRBJ1-4	TRBV15	few	-	TGTGCCACCAGCAGAGATCAGGATGAAAAACTGTTTTTT	CATSRDQDEKLFF
TRBJ2-2	TRBV29-1	few	TRBD1	TGCAGCGGTCAGGGGGCGGGCACCGGGGAGCTGTTTTTT	CSGQGAGTGELFF
TRBJ1-4	TRBV19	once	TRBD1	TGTGCCAGCGCCGGGACAGGGTTTGAAAAACTGTTTTTT	CASAGTGFEKLFF
TRBJ2-1	TRBV6-6	-	-	TGTGCCAGCAGTTACTCACAGGGAAGGGAGTTCTTC	CASSYSQGREFF
TRBJ2-5	TRBV24-1	few	TRBD2	TGTGCCACCGGCGGACTAGCGGGAGTTCAAGAGACCCAGTACTTC	CATGGLAGVQETQYF
TRBJ1-5	TRBV5-1	-	-	TGCGCCAGCAGCTTGGGGCAGTTGAGCAATCAGCCCCAGCATTTT	CASSLGQLSNQPQHF
TRBJ1-1	TRBV7-2	-	-	TGTGCCAGCAGCTTAGCGGGTTGGGGGACTGAAGCTTTCTTT	CASSLAGWGTEAFF
TRBJ2-1	TRBV27	few	TRBD2	TGTGCCTCGGTACCAAGTGGACTAGCGGGCTACAATGAGCAGTTCTTC	CASVPSGLAGYNEQFF
TRBJ2-7	TRBV10-3	once	TRBD1	TGTGCCATCAGTGAAGACCGGGACAGGGGGGGCGAGCAGTACTTC	CAISEDRDRGGEQYF
TRBJ1-2	TRBV28	-	-	TGTGCCAGCAGTAGGACAGCCCGCTATTACACCTTC	CASSRTARYYTF
TRBJ2-3	TRBV18	few	-	TGTGCCAGCTCACCATCGGACAGAAGCATAGATACGCAGTATTTT	CASSPSDRSIDTQYF
TRBJ2-5	TRBV12-3/TRBV12-4	-	-	TGTGCCAGCAGTCCTTCCCGGGGTGTTAAAGGGGTGGAGACCCAGTACTTC	CASSPSRGVKGVETQYF
TRBJ2-5	TRBV9	-	-	TGTGCCAGCAGCCCACCTGGGGGGACCCAGTACTTC	CASSPPGGTQYF
TRBJ2-1	TRBV10-3	-	TRBD2	TGTGCCATCAGTGAGTCATCCCCTAGCGGGAGGTCCCATGAGCAGTTCTTC	CAISESSPSGRSHEQFF
TRBJ1-5	TRBV6-2/TRBV6-3	-	-	TGTGCCAGCAGGCGGACGGGTAATAGCAATCAGCCCCAGCATTTT	CASRRTGNSNQPQHF
TRBJ2-3	TRBV6-4	few	-	TGTGCCAGCAGTGTTGATAGATTGGATACGCGGTATTTT	CASSVDRLDTRYF
TRBJ2-2	TRBV10-3	-	TRBD2	TGTGCCATCAGTGAGACGATAGCGGGAGTGGGCACCGGGGAGCTGTTTTTT	CAISETIAGVGTGELFF
TRBJ1-1	TRBV2	-	-	TGTGCCAGCAGTCCACAGGCCCAGAACACTGAAGCTTTCTTT	CASSPQAQNTEAFF
TRBJ2-1	TRBV19	-	TRBD2	TGTGCCAGTATCTCGGGACTAGCTGCCAACAATGAGCAGTTCTTC	CASISGLAANNEQFF
TRBJ1-4	TRBV5-1	few	-	TGCGCCAGCAGCTTAAGTACAACTAATGAAAAACTGTTTTTT	CASSLSTTNEKLFF
TRBJ2-5	TRBV12-3/TRBV12-4	-	-	-	CASILGDIAGETQYF
TRBJ2-5	TRBV29-1	-	-	TGCAGCGTTGTGGGTCTGGGGGGGGCAGATTCGGAGACCCAGTACTTC	CSVVGLGGADSETQYF
TRBJ2-4	TRBV19	-	-	TGTGCCAGTAGTATAGACAAGTCGGGCATTCAGTACTTC	CASSIDKSGIQYF
TRBJ2-1	TRBV28	-	-	TGTGCCAGCAGTTCGCCGACCAGGAGTATCAATGAGCAGTTCTTC	CASSSPTRSINEQFF
TRBJ2-1	TRBV11-1	few	-	TGTGCCAGCAGCCGACTTGCGGGGATTTCTCCGAATGAGCAGTTCTTC	CASSRLAGISPNEQFF
TRBJ2-2	TRBV11-2	few	-	TGTGCCAGCAGCTTCCGTGGAGGGGCGAACACCGGGGAGCTGTTTTTT	CASSFRGGANTGELFF
TRBJ2-2	TRBV4-1	few	-	TGCGCCAGCAGCCAAACCCGGGACTTCCGGGGAGACACCGGGGAGCTGTTTTTT	CASSQTRDFRGDTGELFF
TRBJ2-7	TRBV11-2	-	-	TGTGCCAGCAGCTTAGATGGCCGATTAAGCTCCTACGAGCAGTACTTC	CASSLDGRLSSYEQYF
TRBJ2-5	TRBV3-1	few	TRBD2	TGTGCCAGCAGCCAAGGTACCGGGGGGGCCGGGACCCAGTACTTC	CASSQGTGGAGTQYF
TRBJ2-1	TRBV7-8	few	-	TGTGCCAGCAGCTTATTAGGCATTAGCTCCTACAATGAGCAGTTCTTC	CASSLLGISSYNEQFF